The 18 T cell receptor beta chains presented below share a single source sample, sequenced in a study of response to subunit inactivated influenza vaccine. TCRdb ran MiXCR on the RT-PCR reads and lists one entry per CDR3 protein. The table records some 550,000 distinct CDR3 sequences, 20% to 25% of them present only once. This sample also belongs to another study, concerning T cells expressing NK-cell markers. That publication notes: UMIs accompanied the 5'RACE template switching by which TCR beta cDNA was made.

Sequenced here: CD4+ T cells sorted from PBMCs, sampled about 13 days after vaccination. The receptors here all came from a middle-aged man who received an inactivated influenza vaccine.

This clonotype showed up just a few times. Here the CDR3 DNA reads TGCAGCGCCACAACCGGGCAGAACACTGAAGCTTTCTTT. It encodes CSATTGQNTEAFF. The chain has TRBV29-1 and TRBJ1-1; no clear D gene. The CDR3 covers 13 residues. Germline CDR1 reads SQVTM; CDR2 reads ANQGSEA. V was pared by 7 bases and J by 1 base, with 13 bases between.

The J gene is TRBJ2-2, the V gene TRBV10-3; D perhaps matches TRBD1 (5 bases). The CDR3 sequence is 14 residues long. Trimming left V 8 bases short and J 5 bases short, with 15 bases between. Per the germline V gene, CDR1 is ENHRY and CDR2 is SYGVKD. The CDR3 DNA reads as TGTGCCATCTCGCGTCCAGGGCGGACCGGGGAGCTGTTTTTT. Protein: CAISRPGRTGELFF.

The sample holds many counts of this clonotype. The V and J genes are TRBV12-3 or TRBV12-4 and TRBJ1-2; TRBD1 might be the D (5 bases). The CDR3 has 14 residues. V lost 2 bases and J 6 bases, leaving 13 bases between the germline ends. This chain's CDR3 is CASSLSAGRHGYTF. CDR3 DNA sequence: TGTGCCAGCAGTTTAAGCGCAGGGAGGCATGGCTACACCTTC.

The table lists this clonotype with a few counts. The chain couples TRBV19 to TRBJ1-6; D is uncertain. CDR3 length equals 13 residues. Germline V gene sequence: CDR1 LNHDA, CDR2 SQIVND (reference sequence). Trimming removed 7 bases at V and 8 bases at J, with 12 bases between. The DNA for the CDR3 is TGTGCCAGTACATATGGGCCGGATTCACCCCTCCACTTT. Protein product: CASTYGPDSPLHF.

The gene calls are TRBV3-1 and TRBJ1-1, with 11 positions matching TRBD1. In germline, CDR1 is LGHDT, CDR2 YNNKEL (reference sequence). The CDR3 spans 15 residues. Trimming took 1 base from V and 3 from J; bases not matched to a gene: 1. Written as DNA, the CDR3 is TGTGCCAGCAGCCAAGGGGGACAGGGGGACACTGAAGCTTTCTTT. Translated, it gives CASSQGGQGDTEAFF.

This clonotype appeared a few times. V gene TRBV11-2 combines with J gene TRBJ1-1; D is unclear. Per the germline V gene, CDR1 is SGHAT and CDR2 is FQNNGV. Trimming removed 5 bases at V and 1 base at J, with 14 bases between. The CDR3 is 15 amino acids. The CDR3 nucleotides read TGTGCCAGCAGCCAAAGAAACGCGGGGAACACTGAAGCTTTCTTT. Its translation: CASSQRNAGNTEAFF. The entire variable domain, with the rest obtained from reference TRBV11-2 and TRBJ1-1, is as follows: EAGVAQSPRYKIIEKRQSVAFWCNPISGHATLYWYQQILGQGPKLLIQFQNNGVVDDSQLPKDRFSAERLKGVDSTLKIQPAKLEDSAVYLCASSQRNAGNTEAFFGQGTRLTVV.

The V call is TRBV2, the J call TRBJ1-1; D is perhaps TRBD1 (5 bases). Germline values: CDR1 SNHLY, CDR2 FYNNEI. The CDR3 extends over 13 amino acids. V lost 10 bases and J lost 0, with 12 bases in between. The CDR3 DNA reads as TGTGCCACCCAGACAGAGATGAACACTGAAGCTTTCTTT. This sequence encodes CATQTEMNTEAFF.

In this sample, this clonotype turned up a few times. The J gene is TRBJ2-2, the V gene TRBV18; D might be TRBD1 (6 bases). The germline V gene has CDR1 KGHSH and CDR2 LQKENI. There are 17 residues in the CDR3. V lost 1 base to trimming and J lost 2 bases, with 14 bases between them. CDR3: CASSPRGQKINTGELFF. The DNA of the CDR3 is TGTGCCAGCTCACCACGAGGACAGAAAATAAACACCGGGGAGCTGTTTTTT.

The chain uses TRBV7-9 and TRBJ2-1; 11 bases are shared with TRBD2. The CDR3 has 15 residues. V was pared by 5 bases and J by 6 bases, with 6 bases of the junction left unmatched. Germline V lookup: CDR1 SEHNR, CDR2 FQNEAQ (reference sequence). The chain's CDR3 is CASSPGLAALNEQFF. The CDR3 DNA reads as TGTGCCAGCAGCCCGGGACTAGCGGCCCTCAATGAGCAGTTCTTC.

The chain employs TRBV5-1 and TRBJ1-2; D not resolved. Trimming cost V 4 bases and J 2 bases, with 9 bases left between them. Germline V gene sequence: CDR1 SGHRS, CDR2 YFSETQ. The CDR3 loop spans 13 amino acids. The CDR3 coding sequence is TGCGCCAGCAGCGCGGCGGAAAACTATGGCTACACCTTC. Amino acids: CASSAAENYGYTF.

This clonotype turned up a few times. The rearrangement uses TRBV29-1 and TRBJ2-3; 12 bases agree with TRBD2. The CDR3 loop spans 15 amino acids. V was pared by 4 bases and J by 0 bases, with 2 bases of the junction left unmatched. Germline CDR1 reads SQVTM; CDR2 reads ANQGSEA. This CDR3 reads CSVGLAGGSTDTQYF. The CDR3 nucleotides read TGCAGCGTTGGTCTAGCGGGAGGGAGCACAGATACGCAGTATTTT.

The chain uses TRBV2 and TRBJ2-7, with D perhaps assigned TRBD1 or TRBD2 (6 bases each). Germline CDR1 is SNHLY and CDR2 is FYNNEI. The V end lost 5 bases, the J end lost 0 bases, and 14 bases lay between the germline ends. CDR3 length: 15 amino acids. The CDR3 here is CASSWGDTSSYEQYF. The CDR3 DNA follows: TGTGCCAGCAGTTGGGGGGACACGAGCTCCTACGAGCAGTACTTC.

The chain uses TRBV20-1 and TRBJ2-3; tentatively, D is TRBD2 (6 bases). Between the trimmed V and J ends, which lost 2 bases and 3 bases, there was a span of 9 bases. The CDR3 is 13 residues long. Germline V gives CDR1 DFQATT, CDR2 SNEGSKA (reference sequence). The CDR3 spells CSARSGLTDTQYF. The CDR3 DNA follows: TGCAGTGCTAGATCCGGACTAACAGATACGCAGTATTTT.

This sequence joins TRBV15 and TRBJ1-5; no reliable D call. V was pared by 6 bases and J by 1 base, with 7 bases between. From germline, CDR1 is LNHNV and CDR2 YYDKDF (reference sequence). There are 13 residues in the CDR3. CDR3 amino acids: CATSHGSNQPQHF. As DNA, the CDR3 is TGTGCCACCAGTCATGGGAGCAATCAGCCCCAGCATTTT.

This clonotype was counted a few times. CDR3 bases: TGCAGCGTGTCTGCCACAGGAGCCAAAAACATTCAGTACTTC. Encoded protein: CSVSATGAKNIQYF. The chain is built from TRBV29-1 and TRBJ2-4, with D perhaps TRBD1 (5 bases). V was shortened by 6 bases and J by 0 bases, with 12 bases between the two germline ends. Germline V gene sequence: CDR1 SQVTM, CDR2 ANQGSEA. The CDR3 consists of 14 residues.

This clonotype has a handful of counts. V is TRBV4-3 and J is TRBJ2-2; D gene uncertain. Trimming took off 1 base at V and 4 bases at J, with 7 bases between the two ends. CDR3 length: 14 residues. Germline-derived CDR1 and CDR2 are LGHNA and YSLEER. Here the CDR3 reads CASSQVTATGELFF. The CDR3, as DNA: TGCGCCAGCAGCCAAGTAACGGCCACCGGGGAGCTGTTTTTT.

The rearrangement uses TRBV27 and TRBJ2-7; either TRBD1 or TRBD2 may fit D (5 bases each). V lost 6 bases and J 4 bases, leaving 13 bases between the germline ends. Germline CDR1 MNHEY, CDR2 SMNVEV (reference sequence). The CDR3 covers 13 residues. Written as DNA, the CDR3 is TGTGCCAGCAGGCCGGGACCCCCTTACGAGCAGTACTTC. Its protein is CASRPGPPYEQYF.

The chain joins TRBV7-3 to TRBJ2-3, with 7 bases identical to TRBD2. The CDR3 sequence is 16 residues long. The junction had 8 bases not matched to a gene; V was cut back by 0 bases and J by 5 bases. The germline CDR1 and CDR2 sequences are SGHTA and FQGTGA. CDR3: CASSLTSLAGGDTQYF. The CDR3 DNA reads TGTGCCAGCAGCTTAACGTCGTTAGCGGGCGGAGATACGCAGTATTTT. The whole variable domain, filled in from reference TRBV7-3 and TRBJ2-3, reads GAGVSQTPSNKVTEKGKYVELRCDPISGHTALYWYRQSLGQGPEFLIYFQGTGAADDSGLPNDRFFAVRPEGSVSTLKIQRTERGDSAVYLCASSLTSLAGGDTQYFGPGTRLTVL.